The 19 T cell receptor beta chains below were found in one sample sequenced in a study of T cell clonality in common variable immunodeficiency. TCRdb's copy holds only in-frame clones and misses some; the assay was immunoSEQ multiplex PCR. The record shows about 34,000 clones for this sample, with no singletons present. Which antigens these TCRs recognize remains unknown. General study results and limits: In common variable immunodeficiency, TCR beta chains reportedly carried fewer deletions and N-nucleotide insertions.

The material sequenced was peripheral blood mononuclear cells. These receptors originate from a human donor with common variable immunodeficiency.

The table lists this clone with a few counts. The read terminates 3 residues before the CDR3 end, so the remaining end is supplied by the germline J gene. The chain couples TRBV19 to TRBJ2-5; 11 nucleotides agree with TRBD2. This CDR3 has 15 residues. Unmatched junction bases numbered 6, after V lost 4 bases and J lost 5 bases. Germline V lookup: CDR1 LNHDA, CDR2 SQIVND (reference sequence). The CDR3 DNA, read in part, is TGTGCCAGTAGTAGCCTAGCGGGAGGTCAGGAGACC. Amino acid sequence: CASSSLAGGQET. The full CDR3 protein reads CASSSLAGGQETQYF.

Many counts were recorded for this clone. The read finishes 3 residues shy of the CDR3 end, and the germline J gene is used to complete it. This rearrangement joins TRBV29-1 to TRBJ2-3; a possible D gene is TRBD2 (5 bases). The CDR3 loop spans 12 amino acids. Trimming removed 3 bases from V and 7 bases from J, with 11 bases in between. The germline V gene has CDR1 SQVTM and CDR2 ANQGSEA. CDR3 DNA, as far as it was read: TGCAGCGTTGAGTATACTAGTTATACG. It yields the protein CSVEYTSYT. The whole CDR3 sequence reads CSVEYTSYTQYF.

About this clone itself: At one of its ends the junction is not consistent with the germline gene, which may arise from a read error. The CDR3 end lies 3 residues beyond the end of the read and is filled in from the germline J gene. The chain has TRBV18 and TRBJ2-7, with 12 bases aligning to TRBD2. This CDR3 contains 16 residues. Per germline, CDR1 KGHSH and CDR2 LQKENI. CDR3 protein: CASSSPGTSGSHEQYF. The sequenced part of the CDR3 DNA is TGTGCCAGCTCATCACCCGGGACTAGCGGGTCCCACGAG.

To note about this clone: The read is 3 residues too short to cover the CDR3 end, so that end is filled in from the germline J gene. The chain joins TRBV7-9 to TRBJ1-3; no reliable D call. The CDR3 length is 14 residues. The germline V gene has CDR1 SEHNR and CDR2 FQNEAQ (reference sequence). Trimming took off 5 bases at V and 0 bases at J, with 8 bases between the two ends. CDR3 DNA (partial): TGTGCCAGCAGCGATAACAGCTCTGGAAACACC. Its translation is CASSDNSSGNT. The full-length CDR3 reads as CASSDNSSGNTIYF.

Points on this clone: The CDR3 is cut off 3 residues early in the read; its end comes from the germline J gene. The rearrangement joins TRBV30 to TRBJ2-7; 8 bases agree with TRBD2. Trimming took 5 bases from V and 2 from J; bases not matched to a gene: 8. This CDR3 is 14 amino acids long. The germline V gene has CDR1 GTSNPN and CDR2 SVGIG (reference sequence). CDR3 DNA, as far as it was read: TGTGCCTGGGCCCCCCTAGCGGGTACCTACGAG. Its protein is CAWAPLAGTYE. Given in full, the CDR3 is CAWAPLAGTYEQYF.

The table lists this clone with many counts. Read coverage stops 3 residues before the CDR3 terminus; the germline J gene supplies the remainder. The chain links TRBV6-2 or TRBV6-3 to TRBJ2-1; D perhaps matches TRBD1 (6 bases). V lost 0 bases and J 9 bases, leaving 21 bases between the germline ends. Germline V gene lookup returns CDR1 MNHEY and CDR2 SVGEGT. The CDR3 has 17 residues. The CDR3 sequence is CASSYSILNRASGEQFF. The DNA read from the CDR3 is TGTGCCAGCAGTTACTCGATTCTGAACAGGGCTTCGGGTGAG.

This clone occurred many times. The read comes to an end 3 residues before the CDR3 does, leaving the germline J gene to fill in the end. The V and J genes are TRBV30 and TRBJ1-1, with D maybe TRBD1 (5 bases). The CDR3 spans 13 residues. The V end lost 2 bases, the J end lost 3 bases, and 10 bases lay between the germline ends. Germline V CDR1 and CDR2: GTSNPN, SVGIG (reference sequence). The covered CDR3 bases are TGTGCCTGGAGTAGGGGCGGACACACTGAA. It encodes CAWSRGGHTE. The CDR3 in its entirety is CAWSRGGHTEAFF.

This clone was counted at least ten times. The CDR3 end lies 3 residues beyond the end of the read and is filled in from the germline J gene. This chain links TRBV12-3 or TRBV12-4 with TRBJ1-2; 10 bases map to TRBD1. The CDR3 is 18 amino acids. J gave up 3 bases and V 3 bases, and 13 bases lay outside the gene matches. CDR3 DNA, as far as it was read: TGTGCCAGCAGTTTGCGGGACAGGGGTTTGTTGGGCGACTATGGC. Its translation is CASSLRDRGLLGDYG. The full CDR3 is CASSLRDRGLLGDYGYTF.

This clone was detected ten times or more. With the read ending 3 residues before the CDR3 end, the germline J gene is used to fill in that end. The genes are TRBV5-1 and TRBJ1-3, with TRBD1 identical over 11 bases. The CDR3 runs to 13 residues. Germline lookup yields CDR1 SGHRS and CDR2 YFSETQ. CDR3 DNA, as far as it was read: TGCGCCAGCAGCTTGTCAGGGACAGGGGGA. This sequence encodes CASSLSGTGG. The full CDR3 reads CASSLSGTGGIYF.

This clone was counted many times. From the germline J gene comes the end of the CDR3, since the read stops 3 residues before it. The rearrangement joins TRBV7-3 to TRBJ1-2, with a weak D call TRBD1 (6 bases). Trimming took off 5 bases at V and 4 bases at J, with 20 bases between the two ends. The germline V gene has CDR1 SGHTA and CDR2 FQGTGA. This CDR3 contains 16 residues. CDR3 residues: CASSMGTREDSYGYTF. CDR3 bases read: TGTGCCAGCAGCATGGGGACAAGGGAAGACTCCTATGGC.

This clone has just a few counts. The sequence runs out 3 residues before the end of the CDR3; the remainder is reconstructed from the germline J gene. J is TRBJ1-1 and V is TRBV19; 7 bases agree with TRBD1. This CDR3 has 16 amino acids. CDR1 and CDR2 from the germline V gene are LNHDA and SQIVND (reference sequence). Trimming at V came to 7 bases and at J to 0 bases, leaving 11 bases not matched to a gene. The CDR3 loop reads CASKVGTGVMNTEAFF. The covered CDR3 bases are TGTGCCAGTAAGGTGGGAACAGGGGTCATGAACACTGAA.

The sample holds many counts of this clone. The CDR3 is cut off 3 residues early in the read; its end comes from the germline J gene. The J gene is TRBJ1-4, the V gene TRBV10-1; D may be TRBD1 (5 bases). In germline, CDR1 is WNHNN, CDR2 SYGVQD (reference sequence). CDR3 length: 20 residues. V gave up 9 bases and J gave up 0 bases, with 29 bases separating them. CDR3 region: CARVIPGPRNGLPTNEKLFF. CDR3 DNA, as far as it was read: TGCGCCAGAGTGATTCCAGGGCCCCGGAATGGGTTACCAACTAATGAAAAA.

This clone was found many times. The CDR3 end falls 3 residues outside the read, so it is completed with the germline J gene. This chain joins TRBV19 and TRBJ2-2; possible D gene TRBD1, 5 bases. This CDR3 region has 18 residues. Deletions cut 3 bases from V and 1 base from J, with 18 bases between. The germline V gene encodes CDR1 LNHDA and CDR2 SQIVND (reference sequence). CDR3 in amino acids: CASSILIGWQGNTGELFF. Incomplete CDR3 DNA: TGTGCCAGTAGTATTTTGATCGGGTGGCAGGGGAACACCGGGGAG. Supplemented by reference TRBV19 and TRBJ2-2, the full variable domain reads DGGITQSPKYLFRKEGQNVTLSCEQNLNHDAMYWYRQDPGQGLRLIYYSQIVNDFQKGDIAEGYSVSREKKESFPLTVTSAQKNPTAFYLCASSILIGWQGNTGELFFGEGSRLTVL.

This clone was picked up a small number of times. Coverage ceases 3 residues before the CDR3 finishes, and the germline J gene fills in the end. V usage is TRBV18 and J usage is TRBJ1-2; D not resolved. The length of the CDR3 is 15 residues. Germline lookup yields CDR1 KGHSH and CDR2 LQKENI. The CDR3 is CASSPPGNLRGGYTF. CDR3 bases read: TGTGCCAGCTCACCTCCCGGGAACCTTCGGGGAGGC.

This clone was counted at least ten times. The read halts 3 residues ahead of the CDR3 end, with the missing end drawn from the germline J gene. V is TRBV20-1 and J is TRBJ1-3; 10 bases line up with TRBD1. Losses at the gene ends were 7 bases for V and 9 bases for J; bases not matched to a gene: 9. The CDR3 spans 13 residues. Germline V gives CDR1 DFQATT, CDR2 SNEGSKA (reference sequence). This chain's CDR3 is CSVPGQGPRTIYF. CDR3 DNA, as far as it was read: TGCAGTGTTCCGGGACAGGGGCCACGCACC.

This clone occurred many times. The observed sequence ends 3 residues before the CDR3 terminus, with the missing tail filled in from the germline J gene. V gene TRBV5-1 combines with J gene TRBJ2-7; no clear D gene. Germline loops: CDR1 SGHRS, CDR2 YFSETQ. V dropped 2 bases and J dropped 1 base, with 4 bases sitting between them. This CDR3 spans 12 amino acids. CDR3 sequence reads: CASSFGSYEQYF. The CDR3 bases that were read are TGCGCCAGCAGCTTCGGTTCCTACGAG.

Note on this clone: The read is 3 residues too short to cover the CDR3 end, so that end is filled in from the germline J gene. The chain is built from TRBV5-6 and TRBJ2-1; D uncertain. Trimming pared 2 bases from V and 6 bases from J, leaving 15 bases between. Germline CDR1 is SGHDT and CDR2 is YYEEEE. The CDR3 extends over 15 amino acids. CDR3 sequence reads: CASSFEVPPRNEQFF. The CDR3 bases that were read are TGTGCCAGCAGCTTCGAGGTGCCCCCCCGCAATGAG. The full variable domain, completed using reference TRBV5-6 and TRBJ2-1, is DAGVTQSPTHLIKTRGQQVTLRCSPKSGHDTVSWYQQALGQGPQFIFQYYEEEERQRGNFPDRFSGHQFPNYSSELNVNALLLGDSALYLCASSFEVPPRNEQFFGPGTRLTVL.

This clone showed up many times. The read halts 3 residues ahead of the CDR3 end, with the missing end drawn from the germline J gene. The chain joins TRBV7-9 to TRBJ2-3; no reliable D call. Looked up from germline, CDR1 is SEHNR and CDR2 is FQNEAQ (reference sequence). The CDR3 contains 15 residues. Trimming pared 5 bases from V and 0 bases from J, leaving 12 bases between. This CDR3 reads CASSPRVASTDTQYF. Partial CDR3 DNA: TGTGCCAGCAGCCCAAGGGTTGCCAGCACAGATACG.

This clone came up a few times. The CDR3 end lies 3 residues beyond the end of the read and is filled in from the germline J gene. The gene calls are TRBV18 and TRBJ1-3; 7 bases line up with TRBD1. After removal of 4 bases from V and 4 bases from J, the junction contained 4 bases not matched to a gene. CDR3 length: 14 residues. Germline values: CDR1 KGHSH, CDR2 LQKENI. CDR3: CASSQRGPGNTIYF. The CDR3 bases that were read are TGTGCCAGCTCACAGAGGGGGCCAGGAAACACC.